Listed here is a single T cell receptor (beta chain). This entry belongs to a study of control samples from healthy donors and cancer patients. V was pared by 4 bases and J by 0 bases, with 7 bases of the junction left unmatched. The germline V gene encodes CDR1 SGHRS and CDR2 YFSETQ. The CDR3 loop spans 16 amino acids. Using immunoSEQ multiplex PCR, the repertoire was profiled, and TCRdb retains in-frame clones only, with some absent. In the table there are about 54,000 clones, around 96% of which are singletons. This chain links TRBV5-1 with TRBJ2-4; the match to TRBD2 covers 7 bases. The TCR comes from a woman aged 25 to 39 in good health. Source material: blood. The CDR3 loop reads CASSRSGEIAKNIQYF. The CDR3 DNA is TGCGCCAGCAGCCGGAGCGGGGAGATAGCCAAAAACATTCAGTACTTC. Together with reference TRBV5-1 and TRBJ2-4, the CDR3 gives the full variable domain: KAGVTQTPRYLIKTRGQQVTLSCSPISGHRSVSWYQQTPGQGLQFLFEYFSETQRNKGNFPGRFSGRQFSNSRSEMNVSTLELGDSALYLCASSRSGEIAKNIQYFGAGTRLSVL.